The TCR beta chain described here comes from a study of T-cell reconstitution after alpha-beta-depleted transplantation in children. As it was prepared, the TCRbeta library received unique molecular identifiers. TCRdb analysed the PCR reads with MiXCR anew, one entry per CDR3 protein. The data show 140,000 to 150,000 distinct CDR3 sequences, roughly 8.8% seen once. This clonotype was recorded at least ten times. Its antigen remains unknown. Study observations and caveats: The high TCRbeta diversity at day 60 in some patients came from surviving recipient T cells and thymic progenitors. By one year post-transplant, T-cell counts and diversity largely arose from T cells that were newly produced.

CDR3 size: 13 residues. Deletions cut 3 bases from V and 2 bases from J, with 8 bases between. CDR1 DFQATT and CDR2 SNEGSKA come from the germline V gene (reference sequence). The chain carries TRBV20-1 and TRBJ2-1; tentative D call: TRBD2 (5 bases). The sequencing here drew on PBMCs, mostly from graft donor cells, taken 180 days after TCRalphabeta/CD19-depleted stem cell transplant. This clonotype was obtained from a female patient aged 2-15 years who had a stem cell transplant for congenital amegakaryocytic thrombocytopenia, so the T cells may come from the graft donor. CDR3 region: CSASERTYNEQFF. CDR3 DNA: TGCAGTGCTAGTGAGCGGACCTACAATGAGCAGTTCTTC.